The entry below gives a single TCR beta chain sequence along with its context. This PCR relied on a set of 60 Vbeta primers and 13 Jbeta primers. TCRdb keeps only in-frame clones here, not all; method: immunoSEQ multiplex PCR. The sample carries some 220,000 clones, approximately 82% recorded once. The source of the sample is a study of cytomegalovirus exposure and HLA in healthy donors. V gave up 4 bases and J gave up 3 bases; unmatched junction bases: 8. Germline lookup yields CDR1 SGDLS and CDR2 YYNGEE. The CDR3 has 15 residues. The sample taken for sequencing was PBMCs. This clonotype was sampled from a middle-aged woman in good health and CMV-seronegative. The chain is built from TRBV9 and TRBJ1-2, with 8 bases fitting TRBD1. CDR3 residues: CASSPTGGSDYGYTF. The CDR3 bases are TGTGCCAGCAGCCCAACAGGGGGTTCGGACTATGGCTACACCTTC.